The clone carrying this T cell receptor (beta chain) was seen many times. Its antigen is currently unknown. These data are taken from a study of metastatic and nonmetastatic thyroid tumors. Study-wide context: From malignant and benign thyroid patients, repertoires in blood and in tumor or nodule tissue were compared. Regarding the study as a whole: As reported, TCR beta diversity in blood and tumor was significantly higher in malignant thyroid tumors than in benign nodules.

TCRdb re-analyzed the PCR reads using MiXCR. Among roughly 58,000 clones listed, less than 5% were seen once. The CDR3 covers 15 residues. Trimming removed 1 base at V and 6 bases at J, with 14 bases between. Germline CDR1 SGHAT, CDR2 FQNNGV. No patient had received any treatment before thyroid surgery. The TCR comes from a female donor with papillary thyroid cancer or a benign thyroid nodule (not recorded which). Some clones in this sample may be carry-over from other donors' samples. The chain links TRBV11-2 to TRBJ2-3; possible D gene TRBD2, 6 bases. Source material: blood. CDR3: CASSLGGDASDTQYF. The CDR3 bases are TGTGCCAGCAGCTTAGGGGGGGACGCCTCTGATACGCAGTATTTT.